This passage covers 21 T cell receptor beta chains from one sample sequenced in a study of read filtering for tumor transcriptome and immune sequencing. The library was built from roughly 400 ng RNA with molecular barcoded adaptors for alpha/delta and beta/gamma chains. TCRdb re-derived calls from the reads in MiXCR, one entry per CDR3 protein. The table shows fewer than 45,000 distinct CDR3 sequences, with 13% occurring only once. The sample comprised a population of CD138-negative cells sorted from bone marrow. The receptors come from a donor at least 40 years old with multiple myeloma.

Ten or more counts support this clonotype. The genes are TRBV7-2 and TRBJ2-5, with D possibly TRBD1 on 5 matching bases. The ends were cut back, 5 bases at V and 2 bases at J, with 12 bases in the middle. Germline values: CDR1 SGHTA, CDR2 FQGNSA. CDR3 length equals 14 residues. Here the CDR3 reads CASSPDGQQETQYF. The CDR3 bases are TGTGCCAGCAGCCCGGACGGACAACAAGAGACCCAGTACTTC.

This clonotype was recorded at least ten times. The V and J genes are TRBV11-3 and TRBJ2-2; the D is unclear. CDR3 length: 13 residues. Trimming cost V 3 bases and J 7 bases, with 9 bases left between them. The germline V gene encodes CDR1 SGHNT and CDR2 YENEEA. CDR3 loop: CASSFTQIGELFF. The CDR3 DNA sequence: TGTGCCAGCAGCTTCACCCAAATCGGGGAGCTGTTTTTT.

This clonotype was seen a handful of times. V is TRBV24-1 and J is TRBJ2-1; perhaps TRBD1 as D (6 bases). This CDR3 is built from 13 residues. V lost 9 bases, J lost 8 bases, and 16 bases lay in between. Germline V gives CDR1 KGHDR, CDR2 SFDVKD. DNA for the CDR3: TGTGCCACCTCTCTCTTACAGGGACATGAGCAGTTCTTC. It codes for CATSLLQGHEQFF.

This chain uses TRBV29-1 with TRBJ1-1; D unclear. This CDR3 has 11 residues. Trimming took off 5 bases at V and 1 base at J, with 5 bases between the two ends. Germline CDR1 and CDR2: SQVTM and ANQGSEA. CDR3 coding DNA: TGCAGCGTTAGCAGGAACACTGAAGCTTTCTTT. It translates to CSVSRNTEAFF.

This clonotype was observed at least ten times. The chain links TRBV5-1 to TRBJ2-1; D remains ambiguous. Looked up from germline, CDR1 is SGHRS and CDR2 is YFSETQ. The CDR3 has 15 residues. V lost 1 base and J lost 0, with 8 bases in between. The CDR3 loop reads CASSLTESSYNEQFF. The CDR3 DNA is TGCGCCAGCAGCTTGACAGAGAGCTCCTACAATGAGCAGTTCTTC.

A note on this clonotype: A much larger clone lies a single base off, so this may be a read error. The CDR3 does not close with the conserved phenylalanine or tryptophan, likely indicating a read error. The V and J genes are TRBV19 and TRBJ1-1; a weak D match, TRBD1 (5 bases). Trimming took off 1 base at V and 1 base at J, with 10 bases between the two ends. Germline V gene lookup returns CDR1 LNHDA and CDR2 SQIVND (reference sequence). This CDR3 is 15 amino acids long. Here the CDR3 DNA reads TGTGCCAGTAGTATAGCGACAGCCAGGAACACTGAAGCTTTCTTA. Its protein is CASSIATARNTEAFL.

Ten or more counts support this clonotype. CDR3 residues: CSALFPPTGGAYEQYF. DNA for the CDR3: TGCAGCGCTTTGTTCCCCCCTACGGGTGGGGCTTACGAGCAGTACTTC. This rearrangement joins TRBV29-1 to TRBJ2-7; D might be TRBD1 (5 bases). CDR3 length: 16 amino acids. Trimming left V 7 bases short and J 4 bases short, with 26 bases between. Looked up from germline, CDR1 is SQVTM and CDR2 is ANQGSEA.

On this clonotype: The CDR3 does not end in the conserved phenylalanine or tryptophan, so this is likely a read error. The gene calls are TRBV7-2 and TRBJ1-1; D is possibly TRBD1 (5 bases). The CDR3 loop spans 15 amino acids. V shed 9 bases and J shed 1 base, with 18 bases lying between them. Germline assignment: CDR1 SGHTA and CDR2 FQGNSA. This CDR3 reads CASNPSPGANTEAFL. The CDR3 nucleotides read TGTGCCAGTAACCCCTCCCCCGGGGCGAACACTGAAGCTTTCCTT.

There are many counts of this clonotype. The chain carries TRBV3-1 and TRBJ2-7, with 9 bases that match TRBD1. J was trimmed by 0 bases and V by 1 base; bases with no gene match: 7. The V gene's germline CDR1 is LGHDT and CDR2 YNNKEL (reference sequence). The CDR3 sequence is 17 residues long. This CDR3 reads CASSQGLRTGDSYEQYF. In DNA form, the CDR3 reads TGTGCCAGCAGCCAAGGTCTGCGGACAGGGGACTCCTACGAGCAGTACTTC.

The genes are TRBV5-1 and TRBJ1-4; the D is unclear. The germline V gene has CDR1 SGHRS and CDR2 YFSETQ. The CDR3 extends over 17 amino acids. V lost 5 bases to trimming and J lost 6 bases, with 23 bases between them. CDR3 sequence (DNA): TGCGCCAGCAGTACCGGAGAGAGCCCCATGCCCTATGAAAAACTGTTTTTT. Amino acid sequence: CASSTGESPMPYEKLFF.

The CDR3: CASSSTGTSNEQFF. The CDR3 DNA follows: TGTGCCAGCAGCTCAACCGGGACTTCCAATGAGCAGTTCTTC. The chain carries TRBV7-3 and TRBJ2-1; D perhaps matches TRBD2 (6 bases). V was pared by 4 bases and J by 6 bases, with 13 bases between. Germline values: CDR1 SGHTA, CDR2 FQGTGA. There are 14 residues in the CDR3.

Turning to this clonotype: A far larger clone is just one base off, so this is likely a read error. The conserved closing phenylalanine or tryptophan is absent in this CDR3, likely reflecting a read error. The CDR3 DNA reads as TGTGCCAGCAGCTTGGCCCTAGCGAGGCGGGACGAGCAGTACCTC. Protein product: CASSLALARRDEQYL. The chain combines TRBV7-9 with TRBJ2-7, with TRBD2 as a possible D gene (6 bases). This CDR3 spans 15 amino acids. Per the germline V gene, CDR1 is SEHNR and CDR2 is FQNEAQ (reference sequence). Between the trimmed V and J ends, which lost 3 bases and 5 bases, there was a span of 17 bases.

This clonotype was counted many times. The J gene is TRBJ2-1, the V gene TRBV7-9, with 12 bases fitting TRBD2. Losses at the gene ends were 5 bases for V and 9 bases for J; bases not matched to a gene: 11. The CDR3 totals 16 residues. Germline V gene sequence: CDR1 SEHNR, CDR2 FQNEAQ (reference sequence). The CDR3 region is CASSTRTSGADGEQFF. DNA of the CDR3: TGTGCCAGCAGCACGCGGACTAGCGGGGCAGACGGTGAGCAGTTCTTC. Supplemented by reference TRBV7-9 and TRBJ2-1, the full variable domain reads DTGVSQNPRHKITKRGQNVTFRCDPISEHNRLYWYRQTLGQGPEFLTYFQNEAQLEKSRLLSDRFSAERPKGSFSTLEIQRTEQGDSAMYLCASSTRTSGADGEQFFGPGTRLTVL.

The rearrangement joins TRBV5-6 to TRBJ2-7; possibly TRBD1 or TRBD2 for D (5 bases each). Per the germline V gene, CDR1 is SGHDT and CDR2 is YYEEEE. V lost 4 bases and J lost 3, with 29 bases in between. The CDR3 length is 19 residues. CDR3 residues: CASSRSAEPGRQSCYEQYF. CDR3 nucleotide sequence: TGTGCCAGCAGCCGTTCCGCTGAACCGGGACGACAGAGCTGCTACGAGCAGTACTTC.

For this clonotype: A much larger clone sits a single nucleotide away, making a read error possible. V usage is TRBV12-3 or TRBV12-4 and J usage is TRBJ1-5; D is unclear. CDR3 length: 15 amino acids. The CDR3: CGSNHHTGSIPRQHF. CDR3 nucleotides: TGTGGCAGCAACCACCATACCGGTTCTATCCCGCGCCAGCATTTT.

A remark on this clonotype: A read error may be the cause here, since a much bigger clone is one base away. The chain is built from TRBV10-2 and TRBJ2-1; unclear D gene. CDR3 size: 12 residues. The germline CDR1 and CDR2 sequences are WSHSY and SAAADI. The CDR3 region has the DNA TGCGCCGGCAGTCCGTCGGACAATGAGCAGTTCTTC. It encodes CAGSPSDNEQFF.

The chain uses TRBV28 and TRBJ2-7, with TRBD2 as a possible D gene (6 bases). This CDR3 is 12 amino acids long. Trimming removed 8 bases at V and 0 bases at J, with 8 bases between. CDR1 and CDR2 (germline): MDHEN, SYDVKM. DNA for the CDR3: TGTGCCAGCCACGGGAGCTCCTACGAGCAGTACTTC. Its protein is CASHGSSYEQYF.

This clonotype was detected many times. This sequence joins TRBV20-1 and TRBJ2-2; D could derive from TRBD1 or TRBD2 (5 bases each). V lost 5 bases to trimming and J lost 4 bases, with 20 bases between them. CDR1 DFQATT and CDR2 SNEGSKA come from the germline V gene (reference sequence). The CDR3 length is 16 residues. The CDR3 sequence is CSAVLQGRGLTGELFF. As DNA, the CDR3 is TGCAGTGCTGTCCTCCAGGGAAGAGGGCTCACCGGGGAGCTGTTTTTT.

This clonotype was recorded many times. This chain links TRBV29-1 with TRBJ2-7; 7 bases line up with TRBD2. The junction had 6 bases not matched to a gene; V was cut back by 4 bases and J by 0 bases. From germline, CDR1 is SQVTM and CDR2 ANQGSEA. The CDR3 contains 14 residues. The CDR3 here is CSVADSGTSYEQYF. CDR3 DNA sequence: TGCAGCGTTGCCGACAGCGGGACCTCCTACGAGCAGTACTTC.

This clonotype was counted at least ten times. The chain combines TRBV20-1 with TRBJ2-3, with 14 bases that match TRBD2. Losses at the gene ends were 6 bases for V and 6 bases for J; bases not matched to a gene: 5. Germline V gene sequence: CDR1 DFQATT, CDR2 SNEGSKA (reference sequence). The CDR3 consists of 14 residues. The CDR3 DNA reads TGCAGTGCGGGGACTAGCGGGAGATGGGATACGCAGTATTTT. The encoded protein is CSAGTSGRWDTQYF.

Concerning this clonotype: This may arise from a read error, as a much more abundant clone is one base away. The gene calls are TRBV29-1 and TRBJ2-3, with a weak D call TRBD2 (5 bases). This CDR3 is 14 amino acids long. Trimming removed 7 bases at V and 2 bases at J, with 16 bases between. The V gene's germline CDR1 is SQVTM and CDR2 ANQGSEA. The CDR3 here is CSAAQRLSTDTQYF. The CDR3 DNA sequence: TGCAGCGCTGCCCAGCGGTTATCCACAGATACGCAGTATTTT.